This T cell receptor beta chain was sequenced for a study of T cells after yellow fever vaccination (dated by TCRdb to between 2018 and 2021). As for the study more broadly: The SMART-Seq v4 Ultra Low Input RNA kit was used to prepare libraries from fractions with low cell numbers. Bulk TCR alpha and beta repertoires were sequenced longitudinally to track T-cell clones before and after primary and booster YFV17D yellow fever vaccination. Two healthy male donors, one aged 18 to 30 and one aged 30 to 39 years, made up the cohort. Bulk PBMC replicates and cell subsets were isolated from blood drawn at multiple timepoints before and after both primary and secondary immunization. General study outcomes and caveats: Only a couple of donors were included in the study, so the extent to which the findings can be generalized is limited. The secondary T-cell response was weaker than the primary response but faster, peaking on day 5 instead of day 15. After the booster, most of the clones that had expanded following primary vaccination were detected again (almost 98% of CD4 and around nine tenths of CD8), which suggests that memory was broadly maintained. A small fraction of clonotypes appeared in both the CD4 and CD8 compartments, likely as a result of convergent recombination. Computational filtering was needed because FACS-sorted repertoires could contain abundant contaminating clonotypes from the bulk population.

The sample holds a few counts of this clonotype. Its antigen target is currently unknown. No much larger clonotype is one base removed from it; base qualities were not supplied. Looking up the germline V gene yields CDR1 MNHEY and CDR2 SVGAGI. The cysteine opens and the phenylalanine closes a CDR3 of 14 amino acids. This entry keeps only the CDR3 DNA: 42 bases, framed from base 1. Trimming costs V 2 bases and J 0 bases, and their ends lie 5 bases apart. The treatment or condition label for this specimen denotes: live attenuated yellow fever vaccine strain. At each blood-draw timepoint, two biological replicates of bulk PBMCs were obtained. A standard Ficoll-Paque protocol was used to isolate PBMCs from peripheral blood. RNA was extracted with TriZol from bulk PBMCs, CD4 and CD8 fractions, and dextramer-positive and dextramer-negative fractions. TCR cDNA was synthesized by 5'RACE template switching, which introduced a universal primer site and unique molecular identifiers. Priming of cDNA synthesis was performed from both the TCR alpha and TCR beta constant segments. Two PCR steps were used to amplify libraries, with sample barcodes and sequencing adapters being added in the second step. Sequencing of the libraries was done on either Illumina HiSeq 2500 (2x100 bp) or NovaSeq (2x150 bp). Per the original workflow: Demultiplexing of reads and collapsing into UMI consensus sequences were performed with MIGEC, and V(D)J alignment was carried out with MiXCR. Vaccine-responding clonotypes were identified with edgeR using replicate PBMC samples, with FDR below 0.01 and a log2 fold change above 5 up to day 15 being required. CD4 or CD8 identity was assigned to each bulk clonotype according to whether the clonotype was present at higher abundance in the sequenced CD4 repertoire or the sequenced CD8 repertoire. Using fastp at Q25 and MiXCR, TCRdb reprocessed the public reads and kept productive beta chains. For every CDR3 protein sequence, its rows merge into one entry that carries the most common genes and DNA. The authors' filters were not applied to this entry. This sample gives 510,000 or so distinct CDR3 sequences in total; about 19% of them show up just once. In total, the top ten clones hold more than 13% of the sample.

This clonotype was sampled from a man aged 30-40 years who received the YFV17D yellow fever vaccine. The material was PBMCs, obtained 15 days after the yellow fever booster vaccination. The sequence is built from TRBV6-5 and TRBJ1-3; too little of a D gene remains to name it. The bases are TGTGCCAGCAGTTACAGAGCCTCTGGAAACACCATATATTTT. The translation is CASSYRASGNTIYF.